These T cell receptor beta chains were read from a single sample in a study of T-cell memory formation after mild COVID-19. TCRdb itself ran the 5' RACE reads through MiXCR, one entry per CDR3 protein. The table includes roughly 160,000 distinct CDR3 sequences, 10% to 15% detected once. The sample consisted of PBMCs or a T cell subset sorted from them (not recorded which). The receptor source for this set is a man between 18 and 35 years old who had mild COVID-19 (a few samples of this study predate the infection). Cell type and time point are not known. Both conserved end residues are part of each CDR3. Fields, in order: V gene, J gene, CDR3 length, D gene, clone size, CDR3 DNA, CDR3 protein. D genes are given only for firm matches. Size is omitted from some rows. Given values are once, few, many or a class for expanded clones.

TRBV5-1,TRBJ1-5,17,.,few,TGCGCCAGCAGCCCATCCCCGGGGCCAGTGAGGGGTCAGCCCCAGCATTTT,CASSPSPGPVRGQPQHF
TRBV6-5,TRBJ1-1,12,.,.,TGTGTGGCCGGACAGACCCGATTTGAAGCTTTCTTT,CVAGQTRFEAFF
TRBV3-1,TRBJ1-3,13,.,.,TGTGCCAGCAGCCAAGGACAAGGAAACACCATATATTTT,CASSQGQGNTIYF
TRBV5-1,TRBJ1-3,14,.,.,TGCGCCAGCAGCTTCGGGGATGCCGGAAACACCATATATTTT,CASSFGDAGNTIYF
TRBV20-1,TRBJ1-2,14,TRBD1,few,TGCAGTGCAGGCGAGAACAGGGGCGGGCATGGCTACACCTTC,CSAGENRGGHGYTF
TRBV3-1,TRBJ2-2,13,.,.,TGTGCCAGCAGCCAAACGAACACCGGGGAGCTGTTTTTT,CASSQTNTGELFF
TRBV20-1,TRBJ1-1,12,.,many,TGCAGTGCTTACGACAGGCACACTGAAGCTTTCTTT,CSAYDRHTEAFF
TRBV7-3,TRBJ2-3,15,TRBD1,many,TGTGCCAGCAGCCCGACAGGGTACCCCGCAGATACGCAGTATTTT,CASSPTGYPADTQYF
TRBV7-9,TRBJ1-2,13,TRBD1,.,TGTGCCAGCAGCTTAGTACAGGGGGATGGCTACACCTTC,CASSLVQGDGYTF
TRBV11-2,TRBJ2-1,15,.,few,TGTGCCAGCAGCTTACTTGCCGGTTTAGGGCAGCGGTGGGATTTT,CASSLLAGLGQRWDF
TRBV7-2,TRBJ2-6,16,.,.,TGTGCCAGCAGCTTCGCCGCCCTCCCTGGGGCCAACGTCCTGACTTTC,CASSFAALPGANVLTF
TRBV15,TRBJ2-2,12,.,few,TGTGCCACCAGCACCCTCACCGGGGAGCTGTTTTTT,CATSTLTGELFF
TRBV9,TRBJ2-5,15,.,many,TGTGCCAGCAGCGTAGGGCCTACCTCCCAAGAGACCCAGTACTTC,CASSVGPTSQETQYF
TRBV5-1,TRBJ1-5,13,.,many,TGTGCCAGCAGTTCGGATAGCAATCAGCCCCAGCATTTT,CASSSDSNQPQHF
TRBV7-8,TRBJ2-3,17,TRBD1,.,TGTGCCAGCAGCTTAGCCCCCTGGGACAGGGGATCGGATACGCAGTATTTT,CASSLAPWDRGSDTQYF
TRBV6-5,TRBJ2-3,14,.,few,TGTGCCAGCAGTTACGGTTCCCCAGGGGATACGCAGTATTTT,CASSYGSPGDTQYF
TRBV12-3/TRBV12-4,TRBJ2-3,13,TRBD1,.,TGTGCCAGCAGTCACCGGGACAGAGATACGCAGTATTTT,CASSHRDRDTQYF
TRBV6-6,TRBJ1-5,14,.,few,TGTGCCAGCGGCGCGGGCGGGGGCAATCAGCCCCAGCATTTT,CASGAGGGNQPQHF
TRBV12-3/TRBV12-4,TRBJ2-2,11,TRBD2,many,TGTGCTGGGCGGGGGTCCGGGGAGCTGTTTTTT,CAGRGSGELFF
TRBV4-2,TRBJ2-3,19,.,.,TGTGCCAGCAGCCAAGAGGGGAGGGGGCGGCTACTTTACCCAGATACGCAGTATTTT,CASSQEGRGRLLYPDTQYF
TRBV5-1,TRBJ1-2,15,TRBD1,few,TGCGCCAGCAGCACTTCCCGGGACAGGGCTGATGGCTACACCTTC,CASSTSRDRADGYTF
TRBV7-9,TRBJ2-2,16,.,.,TGTGCCAGCGGAACAGGGTCGGGATCGAACACCGGGGAGCTGTTTTTT,CASGTGSGSNTGELFF
TRBV7-9,TRBJ2-1,17,.,many,TGTGCCAGCAGCTCTTATAAAGCGGGCTCCCTAGGCCATGAGCAGTTCTTC,CASSSYKAGSLGHEQFF
TRBV18,TRBJ2-7,14,TRBD1,.,TGTGCCAGCTCAGTGGACAGGGTTCCTTCCGAGCAGTACTTC,CASSVDRVPSEQYF